This entry lists 27 T cell receptor beta chains sequenced from one sample in a study of identical twins. TCRdb independently ran MiXCR on the 5' RACE reads; one entry per CDR3 protein. The sample has around 510,000 distinct CDR3 sequences, roughly 13% seen once. This sample also appeared in a second study, on yellow fever vaccine responses in identical twins.

The specimen was CD4+ T cells sorted from blood. The receptors originated from a woman between 18 and 30 years old in good health.

This clonotype was picked up many times. CDR3 region: CASSLDRDEQFF. CDR3 DNA sequence: TGTGCCAGCAGCTTAGACAGGGATGAGCAGTTCTTC. The V gene is TRBV11-3, the J gene TRBJ2-1, with D perhaps TRBD1 (5 bases). V was trimmed by 0 bases and J by 8 bases, leaving 5 bases between them. The CDR3 length is 12 residues. Germline V gene lookup returns CDR1 SGHNT and CDR2 YENEEA.

Ten or more counts support this clonotype. The V and J genes are TRBV10-2 and TRBJ2-1; TRBD2 matches 10 bases. The junction had 12 bases not matched to a gene; V was cut back by 10 bases and J by 9 bases. Germline CDR1 is WSHSY and CDR2 is SAAADI. The CDR3 runs 14 residues. The DNA of the CDR3 is TGCGCCACCCTGTCGCAGCGGGAGGGCGGTGAGCAGTTCTTC. Translation gives CATLSQREGGEQFF.

This clonotype was seen a handful of times. The chain carries TRBV10-1 and TRBJ2-7; TRBD1 aligns across 8 bases. V gave up 8 bases and J gave up 5 bases; unmatched junction bases: 11. The CDR3 consists of 14 residues. The V gene's germline CDR1 is WNHNN and CDR2 SYGVQD (reference sequence). The CDR3 nucleotides are TGCGCCAGCCCCAAGTGGGGACAGGTTGACGAGCAGTACTTC. This sequence encodes CASPKWGQVDEQYF.

This clonotype appeared a few times. The J gene is TRBJ2-1, the V gene TRBV2; TRBD1 is a possible D gene (5 bases). CDR1 and CDR2 (germline): SNHLY, FYNNEI. This CDR3 contains 13 residues. V lost 4 bases, J lost 8 bases, and 12 bases lay in between. The CDR3 loop reads CASSGNLGDEQFF. CDR3 in DNA: TGTGCCAGCAGTGGAAATTTAGGGGATGAGCAGTTCTTC. Together with reference TRBV2 and TRBJ2-1, the CDR3 gives the full variable domain: EPEVTQTPSHQVTQMGQEVILRCVPISNHLYFYWYRQILGQKVEFLVSFYNNEISEKSEIFDDQFSVERPDGSNFTLKIRSTKLEDSAMYFCASSGNLGDEQFFGPGTRLTVL.

The chain uses TRBV5-1 and TRBJ2-2, with D uncertain. Germline values: CDR1 SGHRS, CDR2 YFSETQ. The V gene lost 1 base and the J gene lost 4 bases, with 14 bases spanning the gap. There are 16 residues in the CDR3. CDR3 region: CASSLSELELTGELFF. DNA for the CDR3: TGCGCCAGCAGCTTGTCAGAACTCGAACTCACCGGGGAGCTGTTTTTT.

This clonotype has a count of ten or more. The J gene is TRBJ2-1, the V gene TRBV3-1; possible D gene TRBD2, 5 bases. This CDR3 has 15 residues. CDR1 and CDR2 from the germline V gene are LGHDT and YNNKEL (reference sequence). V gave up 1 base and J gave up 5 bases, with 12 bases separating them. The CDR3 loop is CASSQGWRVDNEQFF. The CDR3 DNA follows: TGTGCCAGCAGCCAAGGTTGGCGGGTGGACAATGAGCAGTTCTTC.

This clonotype appeared a few times. The chain couples TRBV20-1 to TRBJ2-5; D is unclear. Germline-derived CDR1 and CDR2 are DFQATT and SNEGSKA (reference sequence). CDR3 length: 13 amino acids. Trimming left V 6 bases short and J 0 bases short, with 11 bases between. The CDR3 DNA reads TGCAGTGCCAGATCGCAGTACCAAGAGACCCAGTACTTC. This sequence encodes CSARSQYQETQYF.

This clonotype has a handful of counts. The rearrangement joins TRBV6-2 or TRBV6-3 to TRBJ2-3; tentative D call: TRBD1 (5 bases). Trimming left V 0 bases short and J 7 bases short, with 11 bases between. Per the germline V gene, CDR1 is MNHEY and CDR2 is SVGEGT. CDR3 length equals 14 residues. The CDR3 loop is CASSYSTRANTQYF. The CDR3 DNA reads as TGTGCCAGCAGTTACTCGACCAGGGCCAATACGCAGTATTTT.

This clonotype was recorded a few times. This sequence joins TRBV7-3 and TRBJ1-1; possible D gene TRBD1, 5 bases. Germline V gene data show CDR1 as SGHTA and CDR2 as FQGTGA. The CDR3 has 16 residues. V was cut by 1 base and J by 3 bases, with 15 bases left in between. DNA of the CDR3: TGTGCCAGCAGCTTAAGTGGGGGTTATCGGGACACTGAAGCTTTCTTT. Its protein product is CASSLSGGYRDTEAFF. The full variable domain, with the rest looked up from reference TRBV7-3 and TRBJ1-1, is GAGVSQTPSNKVTEKGKYVELRCDPISGHTALYWYRQSLGQGPEFLIYFQGTGAADDSGLPNDRFFAVRPEGSVSTLKIQRTERGDSAVYLCASSLSGGYRDTEAFFGQGTRLTVV.

This clonotype was found a few times. The V gene is TRBV20-1, the J gene TRBJ2-4; a possible D gene is TRBD2 (6 bases). V gave up 3 bases and J gave up 4 bases, with 10 bases separating them. From germline, CDR1 is DFQATT and CDR2 SNEGSKA (reference sequence). The CDR3 extends over 13 amino acids. CDR3 DNA: TGCAGTGCTAGGTGGGACTTGAAAAACATTCAGTACTTC. This codes for CSARWDLKNIQYF.

The gene calls are TRBV5-5 and TRBJ2-1, with D perhaps matching TRBD1 (5 bases). CDR1 and CDR2 from the germline V gene are SGHKS and YYEKEE (reference sequence). Trimming took 6 bases from V and 0 from J, leaving 13 bases between them. This CDR3 contains 15 residues. CDR3 bases: TGTGCCAGCATACTAAGGGGTGGCTCCTACAATGAGCAGTTCTTC. This sequence encodes CASILRGGSYNEQFF.

This clonotype was observed at least ten times. The chain carries TRBV20-1 and TRBJ2-2; 7 bases are a match to TRBD2. CDR3 size: 16 residues. The V gene's germline CDR1 is DFQATT and CDR2 SNEGSKA (reference sequence). Germline trimming cut 6 bases from V and 2 bases from J; bases unmatched to any gene: 12. CDR3 nucleotide sequence: TGCAGTGCCGCGCCCCCTAGCGGACTCAACACCGGGGAGCTGTTTTTT. It yields the protein CSAAPPSGLNTGELFF.

This clonotype came up many times. CDR3 in DNA: TGTGCCAGCAGTTTTCGCGATGAGCAGTTCTTC. Encoded protein: CASSFRDEQFF. V gene TRBV28 combines with J gene TRBJ2-1; D is undetermined. V was trimmed by 3 bases and J by 8 bases, leaving 5 bases between them. Germline V lookup: CDR1 MDHEN, CDR2 SYDVKM. This CDR3 spans 11 amino acids.

This clonotype was seen repeatedly, ten times or more. This chain connects TRBV20-1 to TRBJ2-1; D is unclear. The CDR3 runs 10 residues. With 6 bases removed from V and 10 bases from J, the gap between germline ends came to 10 bases. Germline V gene lookup returns CDR1 DFQATT and CDR2 SNEGSKA (reference sequence). CDR3 amino acids: CSAPILEQFF. DNA of the CDR3: TGCAGTGCCCCGATCTTGGAGCAGTTCTTC.

In DNA, the CDR3 is TGTGCCAGCAGCGAAGAGTCAGGAGATACGCAGTATTTT. Amino acid sequence: CASSEESGDTQYF. V usage is TRBV7-3 and J usage is TRBJ2-3; D is undetermined. V lost 5 bases, J lost 5 bases, and 11 bases lay in between. The CDR3 contains 13 residues. Germline V CDR1 and CDR2: SGHTA, FQGTGA.

This clonotype was seen a handful of times. V is TRBV18 and J is TRBJ2-7; D may be TRBD2 (5 bases). From germline, CDR1 is KGHSH and CDR2 LQKENI. V dropped 6 bases and J dropped 3 bases, with 18 bases sitting between them. The CDR3 covers 15 residues. The CDR3 DNA is TGTGCCAGCTCCTTGGACGCAGGAGCGGTCTACGAGCAGTACTTC. Translated, it gives CASSLDAGAVYEQYF.

This clonotype was observed a handful of times. CDR3 DNA: TGCGCCAGCAACCCCCCGACCAATAGCTCCTACGAGCAGTACTTC. Protein product: CASNPPTNSSYEQYF. The rearrangement uses TRBV4-3 and TRBJ2-7, with unresolved D. Trimming took 7 bases from V and 0 from J, leaving 16 bases between them. CDR1 is LGHNA and CDR2 is YSLEER in the germline V gene. The CDR3 is 15 amino acids.

This clonotype has just a few counts. The V gene is TRBV7-8, the J gene TRBJ1-4; no clear D. Germline loops: CDR1 SGHVS, CDR2 FQNEAQ. This CDR3 has 15 amino acids. The V end lost 3 bases, the J end lost 5 bases, and 13 bases lay between the germline ends. CDR3 loop: CASSLMGTLNEKLFF. CDR3 in DNA: TGTGCCAGCAGCTTGATGGGCACCCTCAATGAAAAACTGTTTTTT.

This clonotype was seen ten or more times. The chain has TRBV12-3 or TRBV12-4 and TRBJ1-6; D is undetermined. V lost 3 bases and J lost 9, with 12 bases in between. The CDR3 sequence is 14 residues long. DNA for the CDR3: TGTGCCAGCAGTTTTGTGGGTGGTGGTTCACCCCTCCACTTT. Translated: CASSFVGGGSPLHF.

V gene TRBV5-6 combines with J gene TRBJ2-7; weak D call: TRBD2 (8 bases). Per germline, CDR1 SGHDT and CDR2 YYEEEE. The CDR3 is made up of 20 amino acids. Trimming stripped 4 bases from V and 2 bases from J, with 31 bases between. Here the CDR3 DNA reads TGTGCCAGCAGCCCGTATCTTGCGGGGGGTGCAGGGGGGCAGACCTACGAGCAGTACTTC. Residues: CASSPYLAGGAGGQTYEQYF.

The rearrangement joins TRBV5-1 to TRBJ1-4; D is perhaps TRBD1 (6 bases). The V gene lost 5 bases and the J gene lost 4 bases, with 12 bases spanning the gap. The CDR3 is made up of 14 amino acids. CDR1 and CDR2 from the germline V gene are SGHRS and YFSETQ. The CDR3: CASRRGTDNEKLFF. In nucleotides, the CDR3 is TGCGCCAGCAGGAGGGGGACGGATAATGAAAAACTGTTTTTT. Supplemented by reference TRBV5-1 and TRBJ1-4, the full variable domain reads KAGVTQTPRYLIKTRGQQVTLSCSPISGHRSVSWYQQTPGQGLQFLFEYFSETQRNKGNFPGRFSGRQFSNSRSEMNVSTLELGDSALYLCASRRGTDNEKLFFGSGTQLSVL.

The chain uses TRBV12-3 or TRBV12-4 and TRBJ2-7; no reliable D call. V was trimmed by 10 bases and J by 7 bases, leaving 11 bases between them. CDR3 length equals 10 residues. CDR3 loop: CATSKGEQYF. CDR3 nucleotides: TGTGCCACCTCGAAGGGAGAGCAGTACTTC.

This clonotype was detected only a few times. The CDR3 DNA follows: TGTGCCAGCAGCAAAATGACCGTAGAAGCCACCGGGGAGCTGTTTTTT. Its protein is CASSKMTVEATGELFF. The chain recombines TRBV21-1 with TRBJ2-2. TRBV21-1 is assigned pseudogene status. The CDR3 runs to 16 residues.

Only a few counts were recorded for this clonotype. The J gene is TRBJ2-3, the V gene TRBV10-3; 11 bases agree with TRBD2. The CDR3 is 17 amino acids. Trimming at V came to 4 bases and at J to 0 bases, leaving 6 bases not matched to a gene. Germline CDR1 ENHRY, CDR2 SYGVKD. CDR3 DNA: TGTGCCATCAGTGGGAATCGACTAGCGGGAAGCACAGATACGCAGTATTTT. This sequence encodes CAISGNRLAGSTDTQYF.

The genes are TRBV6-1 and TRBJ1-1; the D gene is possibly TRBD1 (5 bases). V lost 2 bases and J lost 4, with 11 bases in between. The CDR3 has 14 residues. Looked up from germline, CDR1 is MNHNS and CDR2 is SASEGT. CDR3 nucleotides: TGTGCCAGCAGTGAATTGGGACGGGGCACTGAAGCTTTCTTT. Its translation is CASSELGRGTEAFF.

This clonotype was seen only a few times. This chain uses TRBV20-1 with TRBJ2-3; D perhaps matches TRBD1 (5 bases). The CDR3 consists of 13 residues. Germline V lookup: CDR1 DFQATT, CDR2 SNEGSKA (reference sequence). The CDR3 bases are TGCAGCACCCCCCGGCCAGGGTCAGATACGCAGTATTTT. As protein: CSTPRPGSDTQYF.

The chain couples TRBV5-1 to TRBJ2-3, with D perhaps matching TRBD1 or TRBD2 (5 bases each). Trimming took 4 bases from V and 4 from J, leaving 16 bases between them. The CDR3 is made up of 15 amino acids. Germline assignment: CDR1 SGHRS and CDR2 YFSETQ. The CDR3 sequence: CASSDGTFQADTQYF. The CDR3 DNA sequence: TGCGCCAGCAGCGATGGGACGTTTCAGGCAGATACGCAGTATTTT.